This TCR beta chain was identified during a study of blood T cell repertoires in COVID-19. Original processing methods: Nucleated cell number was recorded as an estimate derived from reference gene primer amplification. Generated by immunoSEQ multiplex PCR, the TCRdb table keeps only in-frame clones and is missing some. V, J and clone size are those of that table, while D and trimming were read from the DNA. The table shows about 380,000 clones, with around 90% occurring only once. The germline V and J ends were trimmed by 2 bases and 3 bases, with 10 bases remaining between them. The CDR3 has 15 residues. Germline assignment: CDR1 LGHDT and CDR2 YNNKEL (reference sequence).

The rearrangement joins TRBV3-1 (or the pseudogene TRBV3-2) to TRBJ1-4; D perhaps matches TRBD1 (6 bases). The receptor's source is a young man with active or convalescent COVID-19. The material sequenced was peripheral blood. CDR3: CASSQWGQANEKLFF. The CDR3 bases are TGTGCCAGCAGCCAATGGGGGCAGGCTAATGAAAAACTGTTTTTT.